This TCR beta chain was observed in a study of early T cells in non-severe SARS-CoV-2 infection. For the study at large: The input, bulk RNA from unsorted whole blood, was sequenced, and chains were unpaired.

This clonotype was detected ten times or more. Its antigen is as yet unknown. MiXCR, applied by TCRdb to the 5' RACE reads, yields one record per CDR3 protein. The profile shows approximately 33,000 distinct CDR3 sequences, roughly 3.9% of them singletons. Study-level findings and limits: Comparison of clonotypes with VDJdb favored anti-spike CD8 responses while missing private and CD4 specificities.

Germline assignment: CDR1 SGHAT and CDR2 FQNNGV. CDR3 length: 14 residues. V was cut by 0 bases and J by 10 bases, with 14 bases left in between. This TCR came from an adult who was a healthcare worker with PCR-confirmed SARS-CoV-2 infection or an uninfected control (not recorded which). The material sequenced was whole blood. V and J are TRBV11-2 and TRBJ2-3, with a possible D match to TRBD2 (6 bases). For the CDR3, the DNA is TGTGCCAGCAGCTTAGAACGGGAGAGAGTCGCGCAGTATTTT. Translating it yields CASSLERERVAQYF.